The 26 T cell receptor beta chains listed next were all sequenced from one sample in a study of blood T cell repertoires in COVID-19. The data were produced by immunoSEQ multiplex PCR, yet TCRdb's version contains in-frame clones alone and is incomplete. The data show some 200,000 clones, 80% to 90% seen once. The sample consisted of peripheral blood. These receptors all come from a woman in her 40s who had recovered from COVID-19.

The genes are TRBV27 and TRBJ1-2; 10 positions match TRBD1. This CDR3 spans 14 amino acids. Trimming at V came to 11 bases and at J to 3 bases, leaving 9 bases not matched to a gene. CDR1 MNHEY and CDR2 SMNVEV come from the germline V gene (reference sequence). CDR3 region: CAAALDRGHYGYTF. In nucleotides, the CDR3 is TGTGCCGCAGCACTAGACAGGGGGCACTATGGCTACACCTTC.

This chain links TRBV6-2 or TRBV6-3 with TRBJ2-7; the match to TRBD2 covers 16 bases. Germline CDR1 and CDR2: MNHEY and SVGEGT. V lost 0 bases to trimming and J lost 2 bases; unmatched junction nucleotides: 7. This CDR3 spans 19 amino acids. The CDR3 sequence: CASSYSPGLAGGRPYEQYF. CDR3 nucleotides: TGTGCCAGCAGTTACTCGCCGGGACTAGCGGGGGGGCGCCCCTACGAGCAGTACTTC.

This clone was seen a few times. The V and J genes are TRBV19 and TRBJ1-2; 9 nucleotides match TRBD1. The CDR3 length is 14 residues. Trimming at V came to 6 bases and at J to 7 bases, leaving 9 bases not matched to a gene. Germline-derived CDR1 and CDR2 are LNHDA and SQIVND (reference sequence). The CDR3 sequence: CASRGQGDLSGYTF. Here the CDR3 DNA reads TGTGCCAGTAGGGGACAGGGAGATTTGAGTGGCTACACCTTC.

The chain uses TRBV24-1 and TRBJ2-6; D remains unclear. V lost 5 bases and J 0 bases, leaving 10 bases between the germline ends. Per the germline V gene, CDR1 is KGHDR and CDR2 is SFDVKD. The CDR3 is 16 amino acids. The CDR3 region is CATSGRDTSGANVLTF. Here the CDR3 DNA reads TGTGCCACCAGTGGCCGCGACACCTCTGGGGCCAACGTCCTGACTTTC.

The rearrangement joins TRBV10-2 to TRBJ1-1, with D unclear. Germline CDR1 is WSHSY and CDR2 is SAAADI. The CDR3 sequence is 13 residues long. V lost 6 bases and J lost 7, with 15 bases in between. The CDR3 sequence is CASREWSGSEAFF. The CDR3 bases are TGCGCCAGCAGGGAATGGTCGGGGAGTGAAGCTTTCTTT.

The CDR3 coding sequence is TGCGCCAGCAGCAAAACAGGGGAAGGTAACTATGGCTACACCTTC. This encodes CASSKTGEGNYGYTF. This chain joins TRBV5-1 and TRBJ1-2, with 7 bases that match TRBD1. The germline V gene has CDR1 SGHRS and CDR2 YFSETQ. V shed 4 bases and J 1 base; nucleotides not matched to a gene: 7. The CDR3 length is 15 residues. Supplemented by reference TRBV5-1 and TRBJ1-2, the full variable domain reads KAGVTQTPRYLIKTRGQQVTLSCSPISGHRSVSWYQQTPGQGLQFLFEYFSETQRNKGNFPGRFSGRQFSNSRSEMNVSTLELGDSALYLCASSKTGEGNYGYTFGSGTRLTVV.

V gene TRBV6-5 combines with J gene TRBJ2-6; D gene ambiguous. Germline V gene data show CDR1 as MNHEY and CDR2 as SVGAGI. This CDR3 comprises 13 residues. The ends were cut back, 8 bases at V and 0 bases at J, with 5 bases in the middle. The CDR3 nucleotides read TGTGCCAGCCGACTCTCTGGGGCCAACGTCCTGACTTTC. Translating gives CASRLSGANVLTF.

The chain couples TRBV10-2 to TRBJ1-5; D gene unclear. The CDR3 runs to 18 residues. The germline V gene encodes CDR1 WSHSY and CDR2 SAAADI. V shed 4 bases and J shed 0 bases, with 19 bases lying between them. The chain's CDR3 is CASSGVLLEKNSNQPQHF. The CDR3 DNA reads TGCGCCAGCAGTGGGGTCTTACTAGAGAAGAATAGCAATCAGCCCCAGCATTTT.

The V call is TRBV13, the J call TRBJ2-3, with TRBD1 matching over 8 bases. Germline loops: CDR1 PRHDT, CDR2 FYEKMQ (reference sequence). Trimming cost V 1 base and J 5 bases; bases outside gene matches: 8. The length of the CDR3 is 16 residues. This chain's CDR3 is CASSLVPDRARDTQYF. DNA for the CDR3: TGTGCCAGCAGCTTAGTTCCGGACAGGGCTAGAGATACGCAGTATTTT.

On this clone: Sequence at one end of the junction differs from germline and may be a read error. This chain joins TRBV6-5 and TRBJ1-5, with TRBD1 as a possible D gene (6 bases). The CDR3 spans 14 residues. Germline CDR1 is MNHEY and CDR2 is SVGAGI. The CDR3: CTSGYRDPHQPQHF. CDR3 DNA sequence: TGTACCAGCGGCTACAGGGACCCCCATCAGCCCCAGCATTTT.

This chain joins TRBV4-3 and TRBJ1-5, with unresolved D. The length of the CDR3 is 15 residues. V lost 1 base, J lost 0 bases, and 7 bases lay in between. The germline gives CDR1 LGHNA, CDR2 YSLEER. The CDR3 DNA follows: TGCGCCAGCAGCCAAGTGGCAAATAGCAATCAGCCCCAGCATTTT. The encoded protein is CASSQVANSNQPQHF.

As concerns this clone: An end of the junction differs from the germline gene, which may be a read error. The chain recombines TRBV11-2 with TRBJ1-1; D is unclear. The CDR3 is 14 amino acids. Germline V lookup: CDR1 SGHAT, CDR2 FQNNGV. The CDR3 reads CASSLVAGTTETFF. DNA for the CDR3: TGTGCCAGCAGCTTAGTAGCGGGTACCACTGAAACTTTCTTT.

The chain joins TRBV5-1 to TRBJ1-1, with D perhaps matching TRBD1 (5 bases). V gave up 7 bases and J gave up 11 bases, with 12 bases separating them. The CDR3 consists of 10 residues. CDR1 and CDR2 from the germline V gene are SGHRS and YFSETQ. CDR3 in DNA: TGCGCCAGCTCCCGTTCAGGGGCTTTCTTT. It encodes CASSRSGAFF.

The chain combines TRBV9 with TRBJ1-1; 7 nucleotides agree with TRBD1. The CDR3 sequence is 15 residues long. V lost 2 bases to trimming and J lost 4 bases; unmatched junction nucleotides: 8. Germline CDR1 reads SGDLS; CDR2 reads YYNGEE. The CDR3 loop reads CASSVQPTGLTEAFF. The CDR3 coding sequence is TGTGCCAGCAGCGTCCAACCGACAGGGCTCACTGAAGCTTTCTTT.

The V gene is TRBV7-6, the J gene TRBJ2-6; 8 positions match TRBD2. Germline CDR1 and CDR2: SGHVS and FNYEAQ. The length of the CDR3 is 18 residues. V lost 3 bases to trimming and J lost 3 bases; unmatched junction nucleotides: 10. The CDR3 is CASSLLGGAQGGANVLTF. The CDR3 DNA is TGTGCCAGCAGCTTGCTCGGGGGGGCCCAAGGTGGGGCCAACGTCCTGACTTTC. The whole variable domain, filled in from reference TRBV7-6 and TRBJ2-6, reads GAGVSQSPRYKVTKRGQDVALRCDPISGHVSLYWYRQALGQGPEFLTYFNYEAQQDKSGLPNDRFSAERPEGSISTLTIQRTEQRDSAMYRCASSLLGGAQGGANVLTFGAGSRLTVL.

This clone was detected only once. This chain links TRBV18 with TRBJ1-2, with 7 bases matching TRBD1. The germline CDR1 and CDR2 sequences are KGHSH and LQKENI. V trimming: 0 bases; J trimming: 7 bases; junction bases outside the gene matches: 5. The length of the CDR3 is 14 residues. The DNA of the CDR3 is TGTGCCAGCTCACCACCAGGGACAGTGGCTGGCTACACCTTC. Residues: CASSPPGTVAGYTF.

This clone was counted between two and nine times. The chain joins TRBV9 to TRBJ2-5, with TRBD1 matching 8 bases. This CDR3 contains 14 residues. CDR1 SGDLS and CDR2 YYNGEE come from the germline V gene. The ends lost 4 bases at V and 2 bases at J; junction bases unmatched: 4. Here the CDR3 reads CASSWTGSQETQYF. CDR3 sequence (DNA): TGTGCCAGCAGCTGGACAGGGTCGCAAGAGACCCAGTACTTC.

This clone appeared a few times. The V call is TRBV9, the J call TRBJ1-2; TRBD1 is a possible D gene (6 bases). CDR1 is SGDLS, CDR2 YYNGEE, per germline. This CDR3 spans 14 amino acids. Trimming cost V 7 bases and J 6 bases, with 19 bases left between them. In nucleotides, the CDR3 is TGTGCCAGCTCTTCGTGGGGGGGCACCAATGGCTACACCTTC. Translated, it gives CASSSWGGTNGYTF.

V gene TRBV7-3 combines with J gene TRBJ2-5; a weak D match, TRBD1 (7 bases). The CDR3 sequence is 14 residues long. V shed 3 bases and J shed 7 bases, with 15 bases lying between them. Germline V gene lookup returns CDR1 SGHTA and CDR2 FQGTGA. The CDR3 DNA reads as TGTGCCAGCAGCTTTGGGGATCAGGGGGGGACCCAGTACTTC. Its translation is CASSFGDQGGTQYF.

The CDR3 DNA is TGTGCCAGCAGACAGGGCTTAAATCAGCCCCAGCATTTT. The encoded protein is CASRQGLNQPQHF. The chain is built from TRBV6-5 and TRBJ1-5; TRBD1 is a possible D gene (6 bases). Trimming shortened V by 6 bases and J by 4 bases, and 10 bases separated the two germline ends. CDR1 and CDR2 from the germline V gene are MNHEY and SVGAGI. The CDR3 is 13 amino acids.

This chain uses TRBV19 with TRBJ2-3; TRBD1 aligns across 11 bases. V lost 5 bases, J lost 5 bases, and 3 bases stayed unmatched. The CDR3 spans 14 residues. Germline V gene lookup returns CDR1 LNHDA and CDR2 SQIVND (reference sequence). The CDR3 reads CASSGQGAGDTQYF. CDR3 sequence (DNA): TGTGCCAGTAGTGGACAGGGGGCGGGAGATACGCAGTATTTT.

CDR3 in DNA: TGTGCCAGCAGCGGGCATTACGAGCAGTACTTC. Protein: CASSGHYEQYF. The gene calls are TRBV7-2 and TRBJ2-7; D is ambiguous. V lost 5 bases and J lost 4, with 6 bases in between. Germline CDR1 and CDR2: SGHTA and FQGNSA. This CDR3 has 11 residues.

The V gene is TRBV5-1, the J gene TRBJ1-1; TRBD1 might be the D (5 bases). The CDR3 has 14 amino acids. Germline V gene data show CDR1 as SGHRS and CDR2 as YFSETQ. V lost 6 bases and J 4 bases, leaving 16 bases between the germline ends. CDR3 DNA: TGCGCCAGCATACCTACCACAGGTGGCACTGAAGCTTTCTTT. Protein product: CASIPTTGGTEAFF.

V usage is TRBV6-5 and J usage is TRBJ1-2, with D tentatively TRBD1 (5 bases). Germline V gives CDR1 MNHEY, CDR2 SVGAGI. Trimming took 5 bases from V and 6 from J, leaving 16 bases between them. The CDR3 length is 14 residues. CDR3 nucleotides: TGTGCCAGCAGTCCAGCCTGGACAAGTAATGGCTACACCTTC. It codes for CASSPAWTSNGYTF.

The chain joins TRBV6-5 to TRBJ2-7; TRBD2 matches 8 bases. The V segment lost 5 bases and the J segment 2 bases; nucleotides outside the gene matches: 8. Per germline, CDR1 MNHEY and CDR2 SVGAGI. This CDR3 region has 15 residues. CDR3 amino acids: CASSPGGLRTYEQYF. Here the CDR3 DNA reads TGTGCCAGCAGTCCGGGGGGGTTAAGGACCTACGAGCAGTACTTC.

The rearrangement joins TRBV28 to TRBJ2-7; D may be TRBD2 (5 bases). V gave up 7 bases and J gave up 3 bases, with 16 bases separating them. CDR1 is MDHEN and CDR2 is SYDVKM in the germline V gene. This CDR3 region has 14 residues. The CDR3 sequence: CASTPGSEYYEQYF. The CDR3 DNA follows: TGTGCCAGCACGCCGGGATCCGAATACTACGAGCAGTACTTC.